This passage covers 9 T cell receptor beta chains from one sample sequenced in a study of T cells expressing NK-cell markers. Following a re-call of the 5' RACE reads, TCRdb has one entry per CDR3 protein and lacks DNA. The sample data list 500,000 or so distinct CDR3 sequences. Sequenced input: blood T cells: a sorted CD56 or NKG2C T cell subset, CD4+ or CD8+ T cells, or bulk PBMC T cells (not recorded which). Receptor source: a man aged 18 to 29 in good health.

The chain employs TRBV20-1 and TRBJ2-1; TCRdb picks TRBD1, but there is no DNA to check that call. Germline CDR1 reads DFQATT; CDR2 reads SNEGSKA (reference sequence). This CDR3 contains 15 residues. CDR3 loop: CSARERTGWYNEQFF.

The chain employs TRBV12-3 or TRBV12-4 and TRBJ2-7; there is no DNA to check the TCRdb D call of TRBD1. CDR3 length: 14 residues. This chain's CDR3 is CASRQGRRSYEQYF.

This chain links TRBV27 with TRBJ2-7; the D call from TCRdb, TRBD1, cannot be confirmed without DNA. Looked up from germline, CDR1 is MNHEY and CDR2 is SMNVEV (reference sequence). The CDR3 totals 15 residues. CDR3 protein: CASSPDGQGLYEQYF.

This chain's CDR3 is CASSSGTVTSDEQYF. The rearrangement uses TRBV5-6 and TRBJ2-7; without DNA, the TCRdb call of TRBD1 cannot be checked. CDR3 length equals 15 residues. Germline loops: CDR1 SGHDT, CDR2 YYEEEE.

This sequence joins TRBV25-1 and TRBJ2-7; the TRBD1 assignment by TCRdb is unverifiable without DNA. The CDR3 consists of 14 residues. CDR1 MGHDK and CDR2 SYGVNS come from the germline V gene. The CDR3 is CASSVSGAAYEQYF.

Here the CDR3 reads CASSGTGMGLYEQYF. V gene TRBV9 combines with J gene TRBJ2-7; TCRdb proposes TRBD2, but this gene call is untestable without DNA. Germline V gene sequence: CDR1 SGDLS, CDR2 YYNGEE. The CDR3 is 15 amino acids.

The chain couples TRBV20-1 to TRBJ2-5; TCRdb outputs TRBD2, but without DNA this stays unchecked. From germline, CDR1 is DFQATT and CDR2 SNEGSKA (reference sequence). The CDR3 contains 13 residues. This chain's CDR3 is CSAGRASREAQYF.

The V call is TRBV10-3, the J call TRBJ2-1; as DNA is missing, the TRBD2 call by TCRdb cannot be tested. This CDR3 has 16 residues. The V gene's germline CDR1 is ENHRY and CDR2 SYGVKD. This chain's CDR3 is CAISDQERARPNEQFF.

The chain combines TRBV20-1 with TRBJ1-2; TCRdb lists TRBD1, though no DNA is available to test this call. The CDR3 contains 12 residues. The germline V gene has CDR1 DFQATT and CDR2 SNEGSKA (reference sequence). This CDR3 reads CSAAGGSIGYTF.